This TCR beta chain emerged from a study of blood T cell repertoires in COVID-19. Looking at the study overall: PBMCs, B-cell-depleted T cells, or T cells provided the cDNA or gDNA that made up the material.

Some clones are missing from TCRdb's copy, which holds only in-frame ones; the method was immunoSEQ multiplex PCR. The sample records more than 85,000 clones, 87% being singletons. CDR1 and CDR2 from the germline V gene are MDHEN and SYDVKM. Unmatched junction bases numbered 2, after V lost 6 bases and J lost 1 base. This CDR3 spans 14 amino acids. This TCR came from a human donor in a cohort sampled during active COVID-19. The chain has TRBV28 and TRBJ2-3, with 9 bases matching TRBD1. The sample taken for sequencing was peripheral blood. Here the CDR3 DNA reads TGTGCCAGCAGCACAGGGGGCGGCACAGATACGCAGTATTTT. Translation gives CASSTGGGTDTQYF.